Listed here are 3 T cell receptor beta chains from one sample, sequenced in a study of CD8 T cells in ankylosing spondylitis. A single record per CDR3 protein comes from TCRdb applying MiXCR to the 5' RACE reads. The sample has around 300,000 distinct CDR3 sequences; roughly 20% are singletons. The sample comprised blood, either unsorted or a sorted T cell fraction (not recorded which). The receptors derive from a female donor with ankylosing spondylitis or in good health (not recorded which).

The CDR3 nucleotides read TGTGCCAGCAGACCCGAGAGGGGAAGGAGAGCAGATACGCAGTATTTT. It encodes CASRPERGRRADTQYF. The rearrangement links TRBV12-3 or TRBV12-4 to TRBJ2-3; D possibly uses TRBD1 or TRBD2 (5 bases each). The CDR3 is made up of 16 amino acids. V lost 6 bases to trimming and J lost 4 bases, with 20 bases between them.

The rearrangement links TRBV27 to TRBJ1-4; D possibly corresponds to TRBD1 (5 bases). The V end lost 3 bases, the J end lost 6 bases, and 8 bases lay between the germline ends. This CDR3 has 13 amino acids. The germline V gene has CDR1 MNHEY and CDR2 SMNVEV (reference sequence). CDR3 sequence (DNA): TGTGCCAGCAGTTTTTCAGGGTATGAAAAACTGTTTTTT. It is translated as CASSFSGYEKLFF.

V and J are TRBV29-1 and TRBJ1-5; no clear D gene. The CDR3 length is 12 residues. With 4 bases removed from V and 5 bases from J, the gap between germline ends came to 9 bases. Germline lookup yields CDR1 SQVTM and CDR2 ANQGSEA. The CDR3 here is CSVVRKYQPQHF. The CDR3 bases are TGCAGCGTTGTCAGGAAGTATCAGCCCCAGCATTTT.